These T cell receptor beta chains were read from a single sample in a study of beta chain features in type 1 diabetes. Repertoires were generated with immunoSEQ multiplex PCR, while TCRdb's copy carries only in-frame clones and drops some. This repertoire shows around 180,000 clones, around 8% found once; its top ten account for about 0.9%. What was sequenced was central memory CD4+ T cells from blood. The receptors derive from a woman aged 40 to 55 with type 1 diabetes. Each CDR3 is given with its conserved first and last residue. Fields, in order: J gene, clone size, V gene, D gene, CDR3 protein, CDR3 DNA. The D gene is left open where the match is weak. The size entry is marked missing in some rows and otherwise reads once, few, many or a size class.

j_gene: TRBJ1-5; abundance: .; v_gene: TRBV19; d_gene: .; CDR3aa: CASSIAGGNQPQHF; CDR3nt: TGTGCCAGTAGTATAGCGGGGGGTAATCAGCCCCAGCATTTT
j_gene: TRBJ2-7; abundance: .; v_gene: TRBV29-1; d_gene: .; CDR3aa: CSVEGQGIPGEQYF; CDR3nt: TGCAGCGTCGAGGGACAAGGTATCCCGGGAGAGCAGTACTTC
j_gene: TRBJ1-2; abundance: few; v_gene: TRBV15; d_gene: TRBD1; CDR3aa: CATSRDRQGGYGYTF; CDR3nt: TGTGCCACCAGCAGAGATCGCCAGGGGGGCTATGGCTACACCTTC
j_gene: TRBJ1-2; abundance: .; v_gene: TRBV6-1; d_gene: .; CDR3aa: CASRFRGNYGYTF; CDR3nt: TGTGCCAGCAGGTTCCGAGGGAACTATGGCTACACCTTC
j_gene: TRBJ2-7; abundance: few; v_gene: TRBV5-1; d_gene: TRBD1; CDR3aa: CASSEPPGTGNYEQYF; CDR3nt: TGCGCCAGCAGCGAGCCTCCGGGGACAGGGAACTACGAGCAGTACTTC
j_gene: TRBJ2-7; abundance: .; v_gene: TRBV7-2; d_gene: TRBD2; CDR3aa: CASSPSGRLSYEQYF; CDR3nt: TGTGCCAGCAGCCCTAGCGGGAGGCTCTCCTACGAGCAGTACTTC
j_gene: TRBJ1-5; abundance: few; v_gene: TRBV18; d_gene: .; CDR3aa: CASSQNRVTNQPQHF; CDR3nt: TGTGCCAGCTCGCAAAACAGGGTTACCAATCAGCCCCAGCATTTT
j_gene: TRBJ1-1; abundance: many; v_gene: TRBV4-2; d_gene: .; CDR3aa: CASSHIGGTEAFF; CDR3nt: TGTGCCAGCAGCCACATCGGAGGCACTGAAGCTTTCTTT
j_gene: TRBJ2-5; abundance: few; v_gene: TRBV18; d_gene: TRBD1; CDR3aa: CASSRDRGNTQETQYF; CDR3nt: TGTGCCAGCTCACGGGACAGGGGGAATACACAAGAGACCCAGTACTTC
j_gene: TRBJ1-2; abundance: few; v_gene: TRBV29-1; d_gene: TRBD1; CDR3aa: CSATGQAYGYTF; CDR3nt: TGCAGCGCCACGGGACAGGCTTATGGCTACACCTTC
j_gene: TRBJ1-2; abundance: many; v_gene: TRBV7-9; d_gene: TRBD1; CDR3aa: CASSIGLGQGVGSGYTF; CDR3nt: TGTGCCAGCTCAATCGGGCTGGGACAGGGTGTTGGTTCGGGCTACACCTTC
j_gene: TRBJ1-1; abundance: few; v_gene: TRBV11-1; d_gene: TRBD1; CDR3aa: CASSLRQGGTEAFF; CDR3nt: TGTGCCAGCAGCCTCAGACAGGGAGGCACTGAAGCTTTCTTT
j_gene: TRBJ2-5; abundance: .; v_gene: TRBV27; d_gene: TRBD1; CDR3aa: CASKKQGAQTQYF; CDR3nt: TGTGCCAGCAAGAAACAGGGGGCGCAGACCCAGTACTTC
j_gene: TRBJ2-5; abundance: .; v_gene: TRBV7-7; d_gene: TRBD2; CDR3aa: CASSLGTSAETQYF; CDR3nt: TGTGCCAGCAGCTTAGGGACTAGCGCCGAGACCCAGTACTTC
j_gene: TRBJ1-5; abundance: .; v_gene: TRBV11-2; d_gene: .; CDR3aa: CASSFSVNQPQHF; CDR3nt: TGTGCCAGCAGCTTCTCAGTCAATCAGCCCCAGCATTTT
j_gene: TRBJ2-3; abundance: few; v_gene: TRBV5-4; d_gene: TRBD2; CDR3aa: CASTAPGRVTDTQYF; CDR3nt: TGTGCCAGCACCGCTCCCGGGAGGGTCACAGATACGCAGTATTTT
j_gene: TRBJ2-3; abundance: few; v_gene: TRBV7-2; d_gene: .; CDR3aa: CASSLGGDRTDTQYF; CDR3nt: TGTGCCAGCAGCTTAGGGGGGGACCGCACAGATACGCAGTATTTT
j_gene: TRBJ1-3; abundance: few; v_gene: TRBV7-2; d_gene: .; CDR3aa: CASSRRGGISGNTIYF; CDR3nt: TGTGCCAGCAGTCGTCGGGGGGGAATCTCTGGAAACACCATATATTTT
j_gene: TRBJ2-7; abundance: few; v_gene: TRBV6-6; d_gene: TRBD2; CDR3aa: CASSYGLAGGPGEQYF; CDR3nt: TGTGCCAGCAGTTACGGGCTAGCGGGAGGGCCGGGGGAGCAGTACTTC
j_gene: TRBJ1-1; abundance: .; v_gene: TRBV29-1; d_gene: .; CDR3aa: CSVVRAWNTEAFF; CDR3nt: TGCAGCGTTGTCAGGGCCTGGAACACTGAAGCTTTCTTT
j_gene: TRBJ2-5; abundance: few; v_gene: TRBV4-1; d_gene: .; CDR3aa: CASSQAHSRETQYF; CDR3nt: TGCGCCAGCAGCCAAGCTCACTCGCGGGAGACCCAGTACTTC
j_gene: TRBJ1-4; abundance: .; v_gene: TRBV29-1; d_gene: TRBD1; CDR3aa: CSVAGGSNRGNEKLFF; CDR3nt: TGCAGCGTGGCAGGGGGGAGTAACAGGGGTAATGAAAAACTGTTTTTT
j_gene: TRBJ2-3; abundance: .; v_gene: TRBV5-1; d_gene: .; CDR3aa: CASSLAINTDTQYF; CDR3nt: TGCGCCAGCAGCTTGGCTATCAACACAGATACGCAGTATTTT
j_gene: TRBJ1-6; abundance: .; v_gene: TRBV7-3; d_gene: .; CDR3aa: CASSYLGGSNNSPLHF; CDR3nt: TGTGCCAGCAGCTACCTCGGGGGAAGCAATAATTCACCCCTCCACTTT
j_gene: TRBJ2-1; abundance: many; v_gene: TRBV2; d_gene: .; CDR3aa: CASSDFSSYNEQFF; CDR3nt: TGTGCCAGCAGTGACTTTAGCTCCTACAATGAGCAGTTCTTC
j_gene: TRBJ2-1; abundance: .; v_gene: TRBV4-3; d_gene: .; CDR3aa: CASSQASERANEQFF; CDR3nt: TGCGCCAGCAGCCAAGCCTCCGAGCGGGCTAATGAGCAGTTCTTC
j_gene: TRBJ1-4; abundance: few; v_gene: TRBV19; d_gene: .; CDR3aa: CASSPPSGGREKLFF; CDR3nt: TGTGCCAGTAGTCCTCCATCCGGAGGGCGTGAAAAACTGTTTTTT
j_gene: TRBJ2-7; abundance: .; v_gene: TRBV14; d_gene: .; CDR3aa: CASRSGTDSYEQYF; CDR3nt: TGTGCCAGCAGGTCCGGGACTGACTCCTACGAGCAGTACTTC
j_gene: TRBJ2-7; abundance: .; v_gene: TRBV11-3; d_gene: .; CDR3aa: CASSLDSGSSYEQYF; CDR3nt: TGTGCCAGCAGCTTAGATTCCGGGAGCTCCTACGAGCAGTACTTC
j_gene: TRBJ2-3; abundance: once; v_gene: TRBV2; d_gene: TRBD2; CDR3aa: CASSAGLATDTQYF; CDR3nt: TGTGCCAGCAGCGCCGGACTAGCGACAGATACGCAGTATTTT
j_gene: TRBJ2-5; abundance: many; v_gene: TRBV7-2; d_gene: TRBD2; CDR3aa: CASSLIAGQETQYF; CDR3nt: TGTGCCAGCAGCTTAATAGCGGGACAAGAGACCCAGTACTTC